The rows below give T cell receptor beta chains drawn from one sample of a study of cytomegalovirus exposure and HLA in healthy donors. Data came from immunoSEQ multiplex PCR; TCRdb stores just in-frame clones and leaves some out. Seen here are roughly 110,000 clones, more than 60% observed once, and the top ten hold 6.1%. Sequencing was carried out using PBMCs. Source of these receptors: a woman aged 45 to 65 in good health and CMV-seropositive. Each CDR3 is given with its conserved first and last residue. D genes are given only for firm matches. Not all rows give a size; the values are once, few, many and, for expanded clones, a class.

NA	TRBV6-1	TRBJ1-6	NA	TGTGCCAGCAGTGAAGGGGTAGCGGGGATTCCCCTCCACTTT	CASSEGVAGIPLHF
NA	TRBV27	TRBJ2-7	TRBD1	TGTGCCAGCACCGTGGGACAGCCCTACGAGCAGTACTTC	CASTVGQPYEQYF
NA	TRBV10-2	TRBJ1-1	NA	TGCGCCAGCAGTGAGTCAAACCGGTTCACTGAAGCTTTCTTT	CASSESNRFTEAFF
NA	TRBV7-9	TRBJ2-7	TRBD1	TGTGCCAGCAGCATGACAGGGGGCTCCTACGAGCAGTACTTC	CASSMTGGSYEQYF
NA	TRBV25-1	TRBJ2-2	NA	TGTGCCAGCAGTGGGCGGACTGAGAACACCGGGGAGCTGTTTTTT	CASSGRTENTGELFF
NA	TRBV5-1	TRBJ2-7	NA	TGCGCCAGCAGCAGGAGGGAAGGACCCTACGAGCAGTACTTC	CASSRREGPYEQYF
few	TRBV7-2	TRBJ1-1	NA	TGTGCCAGCAGCTTAGGGGGCGGATTGAACACTGAAGCTTTCTTT	CASSLGGGLNTEAFF
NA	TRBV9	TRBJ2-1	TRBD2	TGTGCCAGCAGCGCGGGACTAGCACAGGGTCAGTTCTTC	CASSAGLAQGQFF
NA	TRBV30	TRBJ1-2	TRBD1	TGTGCCTGGAGCCCTCAGACAGGGCGTTACACCTTC	CAWSPQTGRYTF
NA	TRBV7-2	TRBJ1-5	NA	TGTGCCAGCAGCTTGCAGGGTTATAGCAATCAGCCCCAGCATTTT	CASSLQGYSNQPQHF
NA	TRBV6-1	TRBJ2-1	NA	TGTGCCAGCACCCACAACAATGAGCAGTTCTTC	CASTHNNEQFF
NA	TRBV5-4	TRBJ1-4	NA	TGTGCCAGCAGCACCCTACAGGAGAATGAAAAACTGTTTTTT	CASSTLQENEKLFF
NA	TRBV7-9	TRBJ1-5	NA	TGTTCCAGCAGCTTAGACGGGGGCAATCAGCCCCAGCATTTT	CSSSLDGGNQPQHF
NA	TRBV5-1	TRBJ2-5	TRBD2	TGCGCCAGCAGCCTAGCGGGGGGAGAGACCCAGTACTTC	CASSLAGGETQYF
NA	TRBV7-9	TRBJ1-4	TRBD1	TGTGCCAGCAGCCGGGACAGAGGTAATGAAAAACTGTTTTTT	CASSRDRGNEKLFF
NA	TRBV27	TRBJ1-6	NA	TGTGCCAGCAGGGTCGAGGGATGGAGTTCACCCCTCCACTTT	CASRVEGWSSPLHF
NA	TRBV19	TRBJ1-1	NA	TGTGCCAGTACGTTGGTGGGGGGGAACACTGAAGCTTTCTTT	CASTLVGGNTEAFF
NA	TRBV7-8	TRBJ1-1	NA	TGTGCCAGCAGCTTAGGTGCCAGGGCGACTGAAGCTTTCTTT	CASSLGARATEAFF
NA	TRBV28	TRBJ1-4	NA	TGTGCCAGCAGCGTTAATAATGAAAAACTGTTTTTT	CASSVNNEKLFF
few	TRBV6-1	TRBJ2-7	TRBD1	TGTGCCAGCAGTGAATTACAGGGGGCAGGTGAGCAGTACTTC	CASSELQGAGEQYF
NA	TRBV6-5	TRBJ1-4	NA	TGTGCCAGCAGTGGACTAAGGGGAGGTAATGAAAAACTGTTTTTT	CASSGLRGGNEKLFF
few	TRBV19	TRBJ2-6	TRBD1	TGTGCCAGTACCAATACCCAGGGACAGGGGTCCTCTGGGGCCAACGTCCTGACTTTC	CASTNTQGQGSSGANVLTF
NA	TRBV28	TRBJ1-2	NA	TGTGCCACCGTTCAAATGACAAATAACTATGGCTACACCTTC	CATVQMTNNYGYTF
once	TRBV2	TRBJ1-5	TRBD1	TGTGCCAGCCGGGACAGCTTAAATCAGCCCCAGCATTTT	CASRDSLNQPQHF
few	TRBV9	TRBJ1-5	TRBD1	TGTGCCAGCGGCGAGGGCAGGGGACAGTGGCCCCAGCATTTT	CASGEGRGQWPQHF
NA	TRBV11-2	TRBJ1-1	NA	TGTGCCAGCAGCTTAGGTCAGGCGGGGGGTACCACTGAAGCTTTCTTT	CASSLGQAGGTTEAFF
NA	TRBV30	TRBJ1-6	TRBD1	TGTGCCGGGGTTGTCGGGACAGGGACGCGGACACCCCTCCACTTT	CAGVVGTGTRTPLHF
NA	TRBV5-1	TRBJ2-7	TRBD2	TGCGCCAGCAGCCGGGCGACTAGCGGGTCCGCCGAGCAGTACTTC	CASSRATSGSAEQYF
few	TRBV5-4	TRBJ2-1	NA	TGTGCCAGCAGCTTTAAGACATCCGATGAGCAGTTCTTC	CASSFKTSDEQFF
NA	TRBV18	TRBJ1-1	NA	TGTGCCAGCTCACCAAGGCAGGGATGGGGCCCTGACACTGAAGCTTTCTTT	CASSPRQGWGPDTEAFF
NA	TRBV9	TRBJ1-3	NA	TGTGCCAGCAGCGTATCCAACAGGGCTGTAAGCTCTGGAAACACCATATATTTT	CASSVSNRAVSSGNTIYF
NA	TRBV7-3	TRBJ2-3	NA	TGTGCCAGCAGCTTAAACTCATACACAGATACGCAGTATTTT	CASSLNSYTDTQYF
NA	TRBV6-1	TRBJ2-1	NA	TGTGCCAGCACCTCGCCTAGCCACCGTATCGATGAGCAGTTCTTC	CASTSPSHRIDEQFF
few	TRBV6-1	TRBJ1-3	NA	TGTGCCAGCAGTGCCGGGGATTACAAAGCTGGAAACACCATATATTTT	CASSAGDYKAGNTIYF
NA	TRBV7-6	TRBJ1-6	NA	TGTGCCAGCAGTTTAGAGGGGGTTTCACCCCTCCACTTT	CASSLEGVSPLHF
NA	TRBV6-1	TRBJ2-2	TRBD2	TGTGCCAGCAGTGGACTAGCGGGGGGTCCGAACACCGGGGAGCTGTTTTTT	CASSGLAGGPNTGELFF
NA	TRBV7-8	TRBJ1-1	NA	TGTGCCAGCAGCTTCCAGGGAACTGAAGCTTTCTTT	CASSFQGTEAFF
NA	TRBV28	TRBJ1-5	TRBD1	TGTGCCAGCAGCCCTCCGACAGGGGCGGGTAGCAATCAGCCCCAGCATTTT	CASSPPTGAGSNQPQHF
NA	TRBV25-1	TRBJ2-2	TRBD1	TGTGCCAGCAGTGACCGAGCCGGGACAGGGTGGACCGGGGAGCTGTTTTTT	CASSDRAGTGWTGELFF
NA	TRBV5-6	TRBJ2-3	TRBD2	TGTGCCAGCAGTTCCCCAGTAGCGGGGTCGGATACGCAGTATTTT	CASSSPVAGSDTQYF
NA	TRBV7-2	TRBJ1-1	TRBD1	TGTGCCAGCAGCGTACAGGGGGGCACTGAAGCTTTCTTT	CASSVQGGTEAFF